This TCR beta chain derives from a study of regulatory T cells in long-lasting Graves disease. Study-wide results and caveats: Favored usage of TRBV28, TRBJ1-2 and TRBJ2-5 was recorded in persistent disease. The persistent group shared some 2,700 public clonotypes, more than the approximately 890 shared by new patients.

This CDR3 contains 14 residues. Germline V gives CDR1 MNHNS, CDR2 SASEGT. Germline trimming cut 5 bases from V and 8 bases from J; bases unmatched to any gene: 8. This clonotype was seen at least ten times. The antigen remains unidentified. Time point reported: persistent/refractory GD, antithyroid drugs over 5 years with positive TRAb. There was RNA extracted from PBMCs, and the TCR library was made from it. The collection involved drawing roughly 9 milliliters of peripheral blood into EDTA tubes. To make TCR beta libraries, researchers used iRepertoire HTBI primers and Arm-PCR of CDR3 regions. TCRdb processed the multiplex PCR reads anew with MiXCR; each CDR3 protein has one entry. The sample shows about 470,000 distinct CDR3 sequences, about a fifth of them seen only once.

Source: peripheral blood mononuclear cells (PBMCs), taken when the disease was refractory, from a patient treated with antithyroid drugs. The chain recombines TRBV6-1 with TRBJ1-4; 7 positions match TRBD1. This sequence originates from a female donor with Graves disease. The CDR3 loop reads CASSRQGGSEKLFF. DNA of the CDR3: TGTGCCAGCAGTCGACAGGGTGGGTCAGAAAAACTGTTTTTT.